Each of the 10 T cell receptor beta chains below was sequenced from the same sample in a study of blood T cell repertoires in COVID-19. Method: immunoSEQ multiplex PCR; TCRdb's copy keeps in-frame clones and lacks some. The table shows approximately 38,000 clones, with 80% to 90% occurring only once. Sequenced sample: peripheral blood. These receptors originate from a man under 40 with active or convalescent COVID-19.

V is TRBV3-1 (or the pseudogene TRBV3-2) and J is TRBJ1-1; 9 positions match TRBD1. Trimming removed 4 bases from V and 1 base from J; junction bases left unmatched: 4. Per the germline V gene, CDR1 is LGHDT and CDR2 is YNNKEL (reference sequence). The CDR3 is 15 residues long. The DNA of the CDR3 is TGTGCCAGCAGCCTCGGACAGGGGACGAACACTGAAGCTTTCTTT. This sequence encodes CASSLGQGTNTEAFF.

In its sample, this clone was seen once. The chain carries TRBV6-5 and TRBJ1-6; D gene uncertain. The CDR3 is 15 residues long. V was shortened by 6 bases and J by 6 bases, with 15 bases between the two germline ends. Germline lookup yields CDR1 MNHEY and CDR2 SVGAGI. CDR3 loop: CASRITRRGNSPLHF. CDR3 DNA sequence: TGTGCCAGCAGGATAACAAGGCGGGGTAATTCACCCCTCCACTTT.

This clone was recorded only once. The chain uses TRBV29-1 and TRBJ1-2; D ambiguous. The V gene's germline CDR1 is SQVTM and CDR2 ANQGSEA. V lost 1 base and J 1 base, leaving 7 bases between the germline ends. The CDR3 contains 13 residues. The CDR3 DNA reads TGCAGCGTTGAAGGCGGCAGTAACTATGGCTACACCTTC. It is translated as CSVEGGSNYGYTF. Complete variable domain (other parts from reference TRBV29-1 and TRBJ1-2): SAVISQKPSRDICQRGTSLTIQCQVDSQVTMMFWYRQQPGQSLTLIATANQGSEATYESGFVIDKFPISRPNLTFSTLTVSNMSPEDSSIYLCSVEGGSNYGYTFGSGTRLTVV.

With regard to this clone: The same CDR3 arises from other DNA sequences in this sample as well. The V call is TRBV19, the J call TRBJ2-1; the match to TRBD2 covers 11 bases. The CDR3 is 15 residues long. With V trimmed by 6 bases and J by 3 bases, 4 bases remained unmatched. The germline gives CDR1 LNHDA, CDR2 SQIVND (reference sequence). Here the CDR3 reads CASSIGTSGYNEQFF. CDR3 nucleotides: TGTGCCAGTAGCATTGGGACTAGCGGCTACAATGAGCAGTTCTTC.

The CDR3 bases are TGTGCCAGCAGCCGCGGGACAGGGTACACTGAAGCTTTCTTT. Translation: CASSRGTGYTEAFF. The V gene is TRBV11-3, the J gene TRBJ1-1; 9 positions agree with TRBD1. CDR1 SGHNT and CDR2 YENEEA come from the germline V gene. Germline trimming cut 5 bases from V and 3 bases from J; bases unmatched to any gene: 4. This CDR3 has 14 residues.

The genes are TRBV10-1 and TRBJ2-1; D perhaps matches TRBD1 (6 bases). V lost 6 bases to trimming and J lost 3 bases, with 18 bases between them. The CDR3 consists of 16 residues. Germline-derived CDR1 and CDR2 are WNHNN and SYGVQD (reference sequence). The CDR3 DNA is TGCGCCAGCAGCGGAACCACAGGGTCAGGCTACAATGAGCAGTTCTTC. Translation: CASSGTTGSGYNEQFF.

V and J are TRBV12-5 and TRBJ1-3; D is unclear. The V and J ends lost 0 bases and 3 bases respectively, with 9 bases between them. Germline CDR1 reads LGHNT; CDR2 reads FRNRAP. The CDR3 is made up of 15 amino acids. Here the CDR3 reads CASGLVRSRGNTIYF. The CDR3 nucleotides are TGTGCTAGTGGTTTGGTACGGAGTCGTGGAAACACCATATATTTT.

The chain is built from TRBV4-2 and TRBJ2-2; TRBD2 agrees at 9 bases. The CDR3 extends over 17 amino acids. The J segment lost 1 base and the V segment lost 1 base, leaving 4 bases of the junction unmatched. CDR1 LGHNA and CDR2 YNFKEQ come from the germline V gene. This chain's CDR3 is CASSQATSGQNTGELFF. The DNA of the CDR3 is TGTGCCAGCAGCCAAGCCACTAGCGGGCAGAACACCGGGGAGCTGTTTTTT.

This rearrangement joins TRBV5-1 to TRBJ2-6, with D uncertain. There are 15 residues in the CDR3. Germline CDR1 SGHRS, CDR2 YFSETQ. Trimming took 0 bases from V and 3 from J, leaving 7 bases between them. The CDR3 coding sequence is TGCGCCAGCAGCTTGGACGGGTTTGGGGCCAACGTCCTGACTTTC. It is translated as CASSLDGFGANVLTF.

V usage is TRBV7-3 and J usage is TRBJ1-1, with D maybe TRBD1 (5 bases). V lost 5 bases to trimming and J lost 2 bases, with 9 bases between them. Germline values: CDR1 SGHTA, CDR2 FQGTGA. The CDR3 sequence is 13 residues long. The CDR3 coding sequence is TGTGCCAGCAGCCTGACAGAAAACACTGAAGCTTTCTTT. As protein: CASSLTENTEAFF.